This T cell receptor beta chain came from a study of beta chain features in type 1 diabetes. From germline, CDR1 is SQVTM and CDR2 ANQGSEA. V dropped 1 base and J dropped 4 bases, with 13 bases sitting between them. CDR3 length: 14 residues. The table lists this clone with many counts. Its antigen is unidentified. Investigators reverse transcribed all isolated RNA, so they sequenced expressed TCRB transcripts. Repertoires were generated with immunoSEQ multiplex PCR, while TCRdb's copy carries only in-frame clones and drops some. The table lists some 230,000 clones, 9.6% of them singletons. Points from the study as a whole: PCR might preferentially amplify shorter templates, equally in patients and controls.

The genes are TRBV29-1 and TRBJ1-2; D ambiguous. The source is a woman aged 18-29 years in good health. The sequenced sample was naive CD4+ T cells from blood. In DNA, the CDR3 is TGCAGCGTTGAAGGGGCAGGTTCAACCTATGGCTACACCTTC. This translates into CSVEGAGSTYGYTF.